In its sample, the clone carrying this TCR beta chain was seen a few times. The target antigen is unknown. Germline CDR1 MDHEN, CDR2 SYDVKM. The length of the CDR3 is 14 residues. V dropped 5 bases and J dropped 9 bases, with 17 bases sitting between them. These data are taken from a study of T-cell reconstitution after alpha-beta-depleted transplantation in children. Unique molecular identifiers were used to barcode this TCRbeta library. TCRdb reprocessed the PCR reads with MiXCR, giving one entry per CDR3 protein. Of some 120,000 distinct CDR3 sequences listed, 23% are singletons. General observations from the study: Surviving recipient T cells and thymic progenitors underlay high day-60 TCRbeta diversity in some patients. Alpha-beta T cells about two months after transplant reportedly derived from several hundred expanded graft clones. At one year after transplant, newly produced T cells mostly accounted for T-cell counts and diversity.

Material: PBMCs, mostly from graft donor cells, obtained 180 days after TCRalphabeta/CD19-depleted stem cell transplant. The clonotype originates from a male patient aged 2 to 9 who had a stem cell transplant for chronic granulomatous disease, so the T cells may come from the graft donor. This chain links TRBV28 with TRBJ2-1; maybe TRBD1 (6 bases). In DNA form, the CDR3 reads TGTGCCAGCAGTCCATTCCAGGGGAAAAGTGAGCAGTTCTTC. This codes for CASSPFQGKSEQFF. The full variable domain, with the rest looked up from reference TRBV28 and TRBJ2-1, is DVKVTQSSRYLVKRTGEKVFLECVQDMDHENMFWYRQDPGLGLRLIYFSYDVKMKEKGDIPEGYSVSREKKERFSLILESASTNQTSMYLCASSPFQGKSEQFFGPGTRLTVL.